The present TCR beta chain was sequenced within a study of radiotherapy plus CTLA-4 blockade in lung cancer. Study background: 15% to 20% of enrolled patients responded objectively, and approximately 34% had disease control. General study results and limits: The study found tumor-derived TCR clones expanded in blood after radiotherapy plus ipilimumab. How blood T cell clones changed early, along with interferon-beta, reportedly forecast response best.

This clone was counted once. Its antigen is undetermined. With ipilimumab providing CTLA-4 blockade, focal radiation was administered to patients who had chemo-refractory metastatic non-small-cell lung cancer. Data came from immunoSEQ multiplex PCR; TCRdb stores just in-frame clones and leaves some out. The table lists around 80,000 clones, 84% of them singletons. This CDR3 comprises 14 residues. Germline V gene data show CDR1 as GTSNPN and CDR2 as SVGIG (reference sequence). V shed 0 bases and J shed 6 bases, with 15 bases lying between them. Sequenced here: peripheral blood, sampled from a patient treated with radiotherapy plus ipilimumab. The TCR sequence derives from a human donor with non-small cell lung cancer who had stable disease on radiotherapy plus ipilimumab. The chain couples TRBV30 to TRBJ2-7, with a possible D match to TRBD1 (5 bases). This CDR3 is CAWSVLRERGEQYF. CDR3 coding DNA: TGTGCCTGGAGTGTACTCAGGGAAAGAGGCGAGCAGTACTTC.